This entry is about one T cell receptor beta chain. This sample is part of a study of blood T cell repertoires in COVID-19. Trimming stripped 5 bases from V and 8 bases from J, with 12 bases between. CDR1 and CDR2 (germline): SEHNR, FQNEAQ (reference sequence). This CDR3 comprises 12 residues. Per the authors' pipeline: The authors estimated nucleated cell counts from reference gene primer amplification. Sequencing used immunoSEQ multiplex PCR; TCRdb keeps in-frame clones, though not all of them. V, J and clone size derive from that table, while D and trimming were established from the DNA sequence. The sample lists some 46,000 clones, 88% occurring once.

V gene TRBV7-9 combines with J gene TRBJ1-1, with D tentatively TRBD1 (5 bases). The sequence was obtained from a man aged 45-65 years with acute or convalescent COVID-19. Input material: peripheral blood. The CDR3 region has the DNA TGTGCCAGCAGCCCGGGGGGAGAAGAAGCTTTCTTT. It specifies CASSPGGEEAFF.